These 8 T cell receptor beta chains share one sample of origin, sequenced in a study of T cell responses to AZD1222 COVID-19 vaccine. Sequencing used immunoSEQ multiplex PCR; TCRdb keeps in-frame clones, though not all of them. This sample's clone table lists over 120,000 clones. The sample taken for sequencing was peripheral blood. Every receptor here comes from an adult in good health.

For this clone: At one end, the junction sequence differs from germline, possibly due to a read error. The chain recombines TRBV6-5 with TRBJ1-2; D may be TRBD1 (5 bases). The CDR3 loop spans 15 amino acids. From germline, CDR1 is MNHEY and CDR2 SVGAGI. This chain's CDR3 is CASSPGSSGQAGYTF. CDR3 nucleotide sequence: TGTGCCAGCAGCCCCGGGTCGTCGGGGCAGGCTGGCTACACTTTC.

The chain's CDR3 is CASSLRNRRDEAFF. Written as DNA, the CDR3 is TGTGCCAGCAGCTTGAGAAACCGGAGGGATGAAGCTTTCTTT. The rearrangement links TRBV11-2 to TRBJ1-1, with D unresolved. Germline V CDR1 and CDR2: SGHAT, FQNNGV. Trimming removed 3 bases at V and 7 bases at J, with 15 bases between. CDR3 length: 14 amino acids.

The gene calls are TRBV6-6 and TRBJ2-5; weak D call: TRBD2 (6 bases). Trimming removed 2 bases from V and 5 bases from J, with 18 bases in between. The germline V gene has CDR1 MNHNY and CDR2 SVGAGI (reference sequence). The CDR3 has 16 amino acids. CDR3 in amino acids: CASSYTLGGWGETQYF. The CDR3 bases are TGTGCCAGCAGTTACACCCTTGGAGGGTGGGGGGAGACCCAGTACTTC.

The V call is TRBV6-5, the J call TRBJ1-2; D perhaps matches TRBD1 (5 bases). The CDR3 loop spans 13 amino acids. Germline V CDR1 and CDR2: MNHEY, SVGAGI. Trimming took off 5 bases at V and 2 bases at J, with 9 bases between the two ends. The CDR3 nucleotides are TGTGCCAGCAGTCCGGGACTGAACTATGGCTACACCTTC. Amino acids: CASSPGLNYGYTF.

The rearrangement joins TRBV6-1 to TRBJ2-3; TRBD2 matches at 9 bases. The CDR3 covers 19 residues. With V trimmed by 0 bases and J by 5 bases, 15 bases remained unmatched. CDR1 MNHNS and CDR2 SASEGT come from the germline V gene. In DNA, the CDR3 is TGTGCCAGCAGTGAAGCGGGGATAGCGGGGGCCCCATGGAAAGATACGCAGTATTTT. This translates into CASSEAGIAGAPWKDTQYF.

The chain has TRBV4-1 and TRBJ2-6; D call uncertain. Trimming took 0 bases from V and 2 from J, leaving 2 bases between them. Germline V lookup: CDR1 MGHRA, CDR2 YSYEKL. There are 14 residues in the CDR3. CDR3 protein: CASSQEPGANVLTF. The CDR3 nucleotides are TGCGCCAGCAGCCAAGAACCTGGGGCCAACGTCCTGACTTTC.

The chain is built from TRBV2 and TRBJ2-1, with unresolved D. CDR3 size: 11 residues. CDR1 and CDR2 from the germline V gene are SNHLY and FYNNEI. V was cut by 10 bases and J by 3 bases, with 7 bases left in between. The CDR3 here is CATLVYNEQFF. CDR3 DNA sequence: TGTGCCACCTTAGTCTACAATGAGCAGTTCTTC. The complete variable domain, with remaining parts taken from reference TRBV2 and TRBJ2-1, reads EPEVTQTPSHQVTQMGQEVILRCVPISNHLYFYWYRQILGQKVEFLVSFYNNEISEKSEIFDDQFSVERPDGSNFTLKIRSTKLEDSAMYFCATLVYNEQFFGPGTRLTVL.

This chain uses TRBV12-3 or TRBV12-4 with TRBJ1-2, with a weak D call TRBD1 (5 bases). V lost 6 bases to trimming and J lost 8 bases, with 16 bases between them. This CDR3 spans 13 amino acids. DNA for the CDR3: TGTGCCAGCAGCGCGGGGCAGAGTGGGGGCTACACCTTC. Translation gives CASSAGQSGGYTF.